The 10 T cell receptor beta chains presented below share a single source sample, sequenced in a study of T cells after yellow fever vaccination. TCRdb ran MiXCR on the 5' RACE reads and lists one entry per CDR3 protein. The data show over 200,000 distinct CDR3 sequences, more than 6.5% seen once. The sample in question was CD4+ T cells sorted from PBMCs, obtained on the day of the yellow fever booster vaccination. All receptors derive from a man younger than 45 who received the YFV17D yellow fever vaccine.

The gene calls are TRBV6-1 and TRBJ2-1, with 13 bases aligning to TRBD2. With V trimmed by 7 bases and J by 7 bases, 10 bases remained unmatched. The CDR3 spans 16 residues. The germline CDR1 and CDR2 sequences are MNHNS and SASEGT. The DNA of the CDR3 is TGTGCCAGCACTCCCTCGGGACTAGCGGGACTAAATGAGCAGTTCTTC. This translates into CASTPSGLAGLNEQFF.

This clonotype has only a few counts. The CDR3 DNA reads TGTGCCAGCAGAGTGGGACAGGGGGCGAACACTGAAGCTTTCTTT. Encoded protein: CASRVGQGANTEAFF. The chain uses TRBV28 and TRBJ1-1; 12 bases fit TRBD1. CDR1 is MDHEN, CDR2 SYDVKM, per germline. V lost 6 bases to trimming and J lost 1 base; unmatched junction nucleotides: 3. The CDR3 covers 15 residues.

The sample holds many counts of this clonotype. This sequence joins TRBV7-2 and TRBJ2-1; D is possibly TRBD1 or TRBD2 (5 bases each). The germline V gene has CDR1 SGHTA and CDR2 FQGNSA. The V gene lost 7 bases and the J gene lost 3 bases, with 13 bases spanning the gap. CDR3 length equals 14 residues. The CDR3 region has the DNA TGTGCCAGCAACCCAGGGACCAACTACAATGAGCAGTTCTTC. Protein sequence: CASNPGTNYNEQFF.

This clonotype was detected a few times. The gene calls are TRBV5-6 and TRBJ2-5; D is possibly TRBD1 (6 bases). The CDR3 extends over 13 amino acids. The V and J ends lost 2 bases and 9 bases respectively, with 14 bases between them. The germline CDR1 and CDR2 sequences are SGHDT and YYEEEE. The CDR3 spells CASSFQGPTAQYF. The DNA of the CDR3 is TGTGCCAGCAGCTTTCAGGGGCCTACGGCCCAGTACTTC.

This rearrangement joins TRBV5-1 to TRBJ2-1, with D possibly matching TRBD2 (5 bases). V lost 0 bases to trimming and J lost 4 bases, with 11 bases between them. Germline assignment: CDR1 SGHRS and CDR2 YFSETQ. This CDR3 is built from 15 residues. The CDR3 sequence: CASSLATGRYNEQFF. CDR3 DNA sequence: TGCGCCAGCAGCTTGGCCACTGGGAGATACAATGAGCAGTTCTTC.

This clonotype turned up a few times. DNA of the CDR3: TGTGCCAGCAGTGCGACGCGGACCGTAAATTCACCCCTCCACTTT. Protein: CASSATRTVNSPLHF. This rearrangement joins TRBV25-1 to TRBJ1-6; D not certain. CDR3 length: 15 residues. CDR1 is MGHDK, CDR2 SYGVNS, per germline. V was shortened by 4 bases and J by 7 bases, with 14 bases between the two germline ends.

Ten or more counts support this clonotype. The rearrangement joins TRBV19 to TRBJ2-3, with D perhaps assigned TRBD1 or TRBD2 (5 bases each). Trimming removed 9 bases from V and 6 bases from J, with 16 bases in between. The germline V gene encodes CDR1 LNHDA and CDR2 SQIVND (reference sequence). The CDR3 runs to 13 residues. CDR3 in amino acids: CASAGTPRDTQYF. CDR3 DNA: TGTGCCAGCGCCGGGACCCCTAGGGATACGCAGTATTTT.

This clonotype has at least ten counts. The rearrangement joins TRBV29-1 to TRBJ2-7, with D perhaps given as TRBD1 or TRBD2 (5 bases each). V was shortened by 6 bases and J by 0 bases, with 15 bases between the two germline ends. The CDR3 loop spans 14 amino acids. CDR1 SQVTM and CDR2 ANQGSEA come from the germline V gene. CDR3 residues: CSVSGTSTSYEQYF. DNA of the CDR3: TGCAGCGTCTCCGGGACGTCGACCTCCTACGAGCAGTACTTC.

The sample holds a few counts of this clonotype. The J gene is TRBJ2-2, the V gene TRBV3-1; 9 bases align to TRBD1. Per germline, CDR1 LGHDT and CDR2 YNNKEL (reference sequence). The CDR3 consists of 15 residues. The junction had 12 bases not matched to a gene; V was cut back by 3 bases and J by 13 bases. The CDR3 reads CASSQATGGRGRLFF. The CDR3 nucleotides are TGTGCCAGCAGCCAGGCAACAGGGGGCCGGGGACGGCTGTTTTTT.

This clonotype has just a few counts. The chain employs TRBV20-1 and TRBJ1-1, with TRBD1 matching over 11 bases. This CDR3 comprises 15 residues. Germline values: CDR1 DFQATT, CDR2 SNEGSKA (reference sequence). The V and J ends lost 7 bases and 1 base, in that order; junction bases with no gene match: 8. The CDR3 DNA reads as TGCAGTGAAAGGGGACAGGGGGTCAGGAACACTGAAGCTTTCTTT. The encoded protein is CSERGQGVRNTEAFF.